These 18 T cell receptor beta chains were all obtained from the same sample, sequenced in a study of human CD8 memory T cell subsets. Production of TCR beta libraries used UMI-labeled 5' RACE as the method. TCRdb processed the 5' RACE reads again and assigns one entry to each CDR3 protein, with no DNA. This repertoire includes 9,000 to 15,000 distinct CDR3 sequences. Sequenced material: CD8+ T cells from PBMCs. The receptors originated from a human donor in good health.

J is TRBJ2-2 and V is TRBV28; lacking DNA, the TRBD2 call made by TCRdb goes unchecked. The CDR3 length is 22 residues. Germline CDR1 reads MDHEN; CDR2 reads SYDVKM. CDR3 protein: CASSLLLADRTDLAGVTGELFF.

The rearrangement uses TRBV27 and TRBJ2-7; the TCRdb D gene call, TRBD1, has no DNA to confirm it. Germline V gene lookup returns CDR1 MNHEY and CDR2 SMNVEV (reference sequence). The CDR3 contains 14 residues. The CDR3 sequence is CASGPGYSSYEQYF.

The rearrangement uses TRBV7-2 and TRBJ2-7. The V gene's germline CDR1 is SGHTA and CDR2 FQGNSA. The CDR3 is 13 amino acids. CDR3 region: CASSLLGIYEQYF.

The chain couples TRBV4-1 to TRBJ1-1; the TCRdb call, TRBD1, lacks DNA for checking. The CDR3 is 15 amino acids. CDR1 and CDR2 (germline): MGHRA, YSYEKL. The CDR3 here is CASSHRQGAQTEAFF.

V is TRBV5-1 and J is TRBJ1-1; without DNA, the TCRdb call of TRBD1 cannot be checked. Germline CDR1 and CDR2: SGHRS and YFSETQ. CDR3 size: 16 residues. Here the CDR3 reads CASSLAREWGATEAFF.

This clonotype is called medium-sized based on its frequency. The chain recombines TRBV28 with TRBJ2-5; TCRdb indicates TRBD2, and absent DNA this call remains unverified. The germline CDR1 and CDR2 sequences are MDHEN and SYDVKM. This CDR3 spans 16 amino acids. The CDR3 sequence: CASSLTGTSLQETQYF.

The chain uses TRBV9 and TRBJ2-7; TCRdb gives TRBD1 as the D gene, but with no DNA this cannot be confirmed. This CDR3 has 14 amino acids. Germline CDR1 is SGDLS and CDR2 is YYNGEE. The CDR3 loop reads CASSAYGGFNEQYF.

This sequence joins TRBV28 and TRBJ2-3; TCRdb's D gene call, TRBD1, goes unchecked for lack of DNA. Germline assignment: CDR1 MDHEN and CDR2 SYDVKM. The CDR3 has 14 amino acids. CDR3 sequence reads: CASSPTGPPDTQYF.

The chain recombines TRBV6-6 with TRBJ2-5; lacking DNA, the TRBD2 call made by TCRdb goes unchecked. CDR1 MNHNY and CDR2 SVGAGI come from the germline V gene (reference sequence). This CDR3 has 18 amino acids. This CDR3 is CASSYGTSGSGYQETQYF.

The chain is built from TRBV24-1 and TRBJ2-3; the TRBD2 assignment by TCRdb is unverifiable without DNA. Germline CDR1 and CDR2: KGHDR and SFDVKD. The CDR3 covers 18 residues. CDR3 amino acids: CATSDRGLAGGPPDTQYF.

This chain connects TRBV3-1 to TRBJ2-1; TCRdb gives TRBD2 as the D gene, but with no DNA this cannot be confirmed. Germline lookup yields CDR1 LGHDT and CDR2 YNNKEL (reference sequence). This CDR3 comprises 19 residues. This CDR3 is CASSQVVTSGSASYNEQFF.

This sequence joins TRBV5-1 and TRBJ2-3. The CDR3 extends over 15 amino acids. Germline assignment: CDR1 SGHRS and CDR2 YFSETQ. The CDR3 loop is CASSLLQSRPDTQYF.

V and J are TRBV6-1 and TRBJ1-1. The CDR3 contains 13 residues. Germline-derived CDR1 and CDR2 are MNHNS and SASEGT. The CDR3 loop reads CASSEAGGYQAFF.

The CDR3: CASSQGHGALEQYF. V gene TRBV3-1 combines with J gene TRBJ2-7; TCRdb's D call of TRBD1 is untestable without DNA. Germline lookup yields CDR1 LGHDT and CDR2 YNNKEL (reference sequence). The CDR3 contains 14 residues.

V and J are TRBV7-8 and TRBJ2-1; no DNA is available, so the TRBD1 call from TCRdb remains unchecked. CDR1 and CDR2 from the germline V gene are SGHVS and FQNEAQ. This CDR3 contains 15 residues. The CDR3 reads CASSLVGQGITEQFF.

This sequence joins TRBV7-3 and TRBJ2-5; TCRdb's D call of TRBD1 is untestable without DNA. Germline-derived CDR1 and CDR2 are SGHTA and FQGTGA. The CDR3 runs to 15 residues. CDR3 residues: CASSLLTGGQETQYF. The whole variable domain, remainder taken from reference TRBV7-3 and TRBJ2-5, is GAGVSQTPSNKVTEKGKYVELRCDPISGHTALYWYRQSLGQGPEFLIYFQGTGAADDSGLPNDRFFAVRPEGSVSTLKIQRTERGDSAVYLCASSLLTGGQETQYFGPGTRLLVL.

V usage is TRBV13 and J usage is TRBJ1-1. The length of the CDR3 is 14 residues. Germline CDR1 reads PRHDT; CDR2 reads FYEKMQ (reference sequence). CDR3: CASRLGSGNTEAFF.

Judged by frequency, this clonotype is medium-sized. The V gene is TRBV5-5, the J gene TRBJ2-2; no DNA is available, so the TRBD1 call from TCRdb remains unchecked. CDR3 length: 14 residues. From germline, CDR1 is SGHKS and CDR2 YYEKEE (reference sequence). The CDR3 sequence is CASSFRGAGGELFF.